One T cell receptor beta chain is described in this entry. The data stem from a study of blood T cell repertoires in COVID-19. The CDR3 has 17 residues. Germline loops: CDR1 SGHTA, CDR2 FQGNSA. V lost 5 bases, J lost 4 bases, and 22 bases lay in between. Using immunoSEQ multiplex PCR, the repertoire was profiled, and TCRdb retains in-frame clones only, with some absent. Counted here are approximately 70,000 clones, about 91% occurring once; the ten biggest clones make up over 10%. The TCR sequence derives from a human donor with active COVID-19. The donor label of this sample is uncertain. This rearrangement joins TRBV7-2 to TRBJ2-3, with D possibly TRBD2 on 7 matching bases. The sequenced sample consisted of peripheral blood. CDR3 region: CASSTFGGGEGADTQYF. The CDR3 nucleotides read TGTGCCAGCAGCACGTTTGGGGGGGGCGAGGGCGCAGATACGCAGTATTTT.